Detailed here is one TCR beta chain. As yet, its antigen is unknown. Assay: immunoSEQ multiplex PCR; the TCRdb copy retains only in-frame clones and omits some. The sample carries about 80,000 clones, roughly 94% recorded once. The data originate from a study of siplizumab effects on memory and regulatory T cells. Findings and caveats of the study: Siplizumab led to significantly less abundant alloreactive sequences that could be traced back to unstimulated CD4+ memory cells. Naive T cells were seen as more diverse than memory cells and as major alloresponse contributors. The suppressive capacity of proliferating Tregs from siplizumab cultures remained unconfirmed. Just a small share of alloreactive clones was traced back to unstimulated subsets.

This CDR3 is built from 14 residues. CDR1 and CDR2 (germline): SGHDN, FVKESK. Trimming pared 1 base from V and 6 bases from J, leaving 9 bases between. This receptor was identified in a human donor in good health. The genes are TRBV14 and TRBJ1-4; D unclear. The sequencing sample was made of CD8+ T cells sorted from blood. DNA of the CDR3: TGTGCCAGCAGCCAAGGCAGTACAGATGAAAAACTGTTTTTT. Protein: CASSQGSTDEKLFF. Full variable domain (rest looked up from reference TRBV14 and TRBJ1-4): EAGVTQFPSHSVIEKGQTVTLRCDPISGHDNLYWYRRVMGKEIKFLLHFVKESKQDESGMPNNRFLAERTGGTYSTLKVQPAELEDSGVYFCASSQGSTDEKLFFGSGTQLSVL.